This T cell receptor beta chain came from a study of cytomegalovirus exposure and HLA in healthy donors. Study as a whole: For the 300 to 450 genotyped donors, approximately 82% fell within the Caucasian-associated ancestry cluster. Study results and caveats: In an earlier analysis, about 87% or about 30%: the productive usage of most TCR beta V segments. Later on, an analysis tied 18,000 or so TCR beta sequences to HLA alleles at 0.05 false discovery rate. TCR beta chain V- and J-gene trimming was linked, in a later analysis, to a missense variant in DCLRE1C.

The PCR made use of 60 Vbeta and 13 Jbeta primers. Only in-frame clones appear in the TCRdb table, and some are missing; sequencing was by immunoSEQ multiplex PCR. Of approximately 130,000 clones in the sample, roughly 70% were seen once. As regards this clone: The antigen is unknown.

The germline CDR1 and CDR2 sequences are ENHRY and SYGVKD. Trimming stripped 10 bases from V and 3 bases from J, with 12 bases between. The CDR3 length is 12 residues. This sequence originates from a woman aged 40 to 55 in good health and CMV-seropositive. This sequence joins TRBV10-3 and TRBJ2-5; D possibly corresponds to TRBD2 (5 bases). The sample taken for sequencing was PBMCs. CDR3 residues: CATSDGEETQYF. CDR3 nucleotide sequence: TGTGCCACCTCGGACGGGGAAGAGACCCAGTACTTC.